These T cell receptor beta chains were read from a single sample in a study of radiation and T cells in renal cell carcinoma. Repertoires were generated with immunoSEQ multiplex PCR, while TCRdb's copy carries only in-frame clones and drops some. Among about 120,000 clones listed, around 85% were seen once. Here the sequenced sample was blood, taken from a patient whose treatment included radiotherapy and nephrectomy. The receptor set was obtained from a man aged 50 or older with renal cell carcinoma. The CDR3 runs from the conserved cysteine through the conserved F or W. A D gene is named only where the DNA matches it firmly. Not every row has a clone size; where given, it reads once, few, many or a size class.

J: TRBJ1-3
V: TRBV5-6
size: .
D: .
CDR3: CASSPRHSGNTIYF
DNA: TGTGCCAGCAGCCCACGTCACTCTGGAAACACCATATATTTT

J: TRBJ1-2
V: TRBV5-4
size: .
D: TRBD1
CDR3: CASSSGQGRNYGYTF
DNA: TGTGCCAGCAGCTCGGGACAGGGGCGCAACTATGGCTACACCTTC

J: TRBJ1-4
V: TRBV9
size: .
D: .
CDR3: CASSPHSATNEKLFF
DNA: TGTGCCAGCAGCCCTCACAGCGCAACTAATGAAAAACTGTTTTTT

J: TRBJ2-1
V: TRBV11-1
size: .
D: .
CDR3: CASSLVSYLDPNEQFF
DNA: TGTGCCAGCAGCTTAGTTAGCTACCTCGACCCCAATGAGCAGTTCTTC

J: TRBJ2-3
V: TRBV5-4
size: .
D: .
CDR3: CASSTWTGVNTQYF
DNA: TGTGCCAGCAGCACATGGACGGGAGTGAATACGCAGTATTTT

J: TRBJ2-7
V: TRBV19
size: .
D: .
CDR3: CASRLAYEQYF
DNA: TGTGCCAGTAGGCTAGCCTACGAGCAGTACTTC

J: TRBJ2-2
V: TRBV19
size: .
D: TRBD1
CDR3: CASKKQGAIYGELFF
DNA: TGTGCCAGTAAAAAGCAGGGGGCGATCTACGGGGAGCTGTTTTTT

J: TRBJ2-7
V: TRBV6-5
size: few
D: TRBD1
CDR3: CASSYSTTGRAEQYF
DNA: TGTGCCAGCAGTTACTCTACGACAGGGCGAGCCGAGCAGTACTTC

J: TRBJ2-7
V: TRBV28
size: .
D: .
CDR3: CASSLLSLGGEQYF
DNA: TGTGCCAGCAGTTTATTATCGTTGGGCGGCGAGCAGTACTTC

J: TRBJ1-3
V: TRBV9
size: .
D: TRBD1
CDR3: CASSAGQRHSGNTIYF
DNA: TGTGCCAGCAGCGCGGGACAGCGGCACTCTGGAAACACCATATATTTT

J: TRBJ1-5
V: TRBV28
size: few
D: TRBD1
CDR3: CASRPDRDQPQHF
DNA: TGTGCCAGCAGGCCCGACAGGGATCAGCCCCAGCATTTT

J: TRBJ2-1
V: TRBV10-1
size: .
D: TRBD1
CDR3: CASSMGQPDNEQFF
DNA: TGCGCCAGCAGCATGGGACAGCCTGACAATGAGCAGTTCTTC

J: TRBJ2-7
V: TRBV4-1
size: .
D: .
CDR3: CASSQEARSYF
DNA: TGCGCCAGCAGCCAAGAGGCCCGATCTTACTTC

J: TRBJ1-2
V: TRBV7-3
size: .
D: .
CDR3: CASSLGQDPNYGYTF
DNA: TGTGCCAGCAGCTTAGGGCAGGATCCTAACTATGGCTACACCTTC

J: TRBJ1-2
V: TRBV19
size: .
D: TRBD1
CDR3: CASRTQGTAYGYTF
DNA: TGTGCCAGTAGGACACAGGGGACGGCCTATGGCTACACCTTC

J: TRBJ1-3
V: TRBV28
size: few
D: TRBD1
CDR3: CASSRQGGLGNTIYF
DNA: TGTGCCAGCAGTCGACAGGGGGGTTTGGGAAACACCATATATTTT

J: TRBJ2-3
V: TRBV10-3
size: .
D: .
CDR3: CAIMNADTQYF
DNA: TGTGCCATCATGAATGCAGATACGCAGTATTTT

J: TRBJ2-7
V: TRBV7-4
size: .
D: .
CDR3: CASSLEYGAYEQYF
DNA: TGTGCCAGCAGCTTAGAATACGGAGCCTACGAGCAGTACTTC

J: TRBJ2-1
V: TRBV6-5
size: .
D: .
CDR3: CASRQNEQFF
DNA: TGTGCCAGCAGGCAAAATGAGCAGTTCTTC

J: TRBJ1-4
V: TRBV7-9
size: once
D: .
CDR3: CASTPGGGWTEKLFF
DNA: TGTGCCAGCACCCCTGGGGGGGGGTGGACTGAAAAACTGTTTTTT

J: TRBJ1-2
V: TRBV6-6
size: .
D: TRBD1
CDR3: CASRTDRGDYGYTF
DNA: TGTGCCAGCAGAACGGACAGGGGGGACTATGGCTACACCTTC